The clone carrying this T cell receptor beta chain showed up many times. The antigen remains undetermined. The data originate from a study of T cells in Graves' hyperthyroidism and ophthalmopathy. General study results and limits: Researchers found most expanded thyroid clonotypes above 0.001 in blood as well.

RNA transcripts yielded amplified TCR beta CDR3 regions. Using the HTBI primer set, a first-round RT-PCR was run on the TCR CDR3. TCRdb processed the multiplex PCR reads anew with MiXCR; each CDR3 protein has one entry. The data show fewer than 550,000 distinct CDR3 sequences, with 15% to 18% seen just once and 14% held by the top ten. Trimming pared 2 bases from V and 4 bases from J, leaving 8 bases between. Germline V gene lookup returns CDR1 KGHSH and CDR2 LQKENI. The CDR3 length is 13 residues. The chain uses TRBV18 and TRBJ1-2, with unresolved D. The sequence derives from a woman under 30 with Graves' hyperthyroidism. The specimen sequenced was blood. CDR3 bases: TGTGCCAGCTCACCAGTTACCTCCTATGGCTACACCTTC. It codes for CASSPVTSYGYTF.